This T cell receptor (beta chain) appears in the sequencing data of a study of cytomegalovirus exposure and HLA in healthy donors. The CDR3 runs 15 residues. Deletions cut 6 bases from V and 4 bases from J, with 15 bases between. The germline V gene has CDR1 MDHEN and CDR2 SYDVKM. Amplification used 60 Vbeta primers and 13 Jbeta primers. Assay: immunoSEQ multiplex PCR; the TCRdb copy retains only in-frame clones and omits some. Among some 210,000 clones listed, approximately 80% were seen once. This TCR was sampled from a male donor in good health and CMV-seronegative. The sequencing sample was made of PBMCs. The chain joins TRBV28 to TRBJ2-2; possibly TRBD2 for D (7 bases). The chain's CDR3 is CASRRGRGATGELFF. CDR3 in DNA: TGTGCCAGCAGACGTGGACGGGGGGCCACCGGGGAGCTGTTTTTT.